The present entry profiles one T cell receptor (beta chain) with its context. Its antigen is unknown. Base quality data are lacking; no much larger clone is found one base away. The identical CDR3 is also encoded by other nucleotide sequences in the sample. The data are from a study of blood T cell repertoires in COVID-19 (dated by TCRdb to about 2020). At the level of the whole study: Samples covering the acute and convalescent phases of COVID-19 were provided by collaborators in the United States, Italy and Spain. The dataset comprised deeply sampled blood TCRbeta repertoires from subjects exposed to, actively infected with, or recovered from COVID-19. Samples were obtained from the ongoing ImmuneRACE study (first 160 participants) and from about 1,300 subjects provided by 6 global collaborators. Where available, HLA class I and class II types were taken from metadata supplied by the sample provider and were not determined by assay-based typing. The material from the prospective study consisted of cDNA or gDNA derived from T cells, B-cell-depleted T cells, or PBMCs. The repertoires were released in a freely available public database intended as a resource for research on the immune response to SARS-CoV-2. A de-identified subject ID, COVID-19 status, age in years and sex were almost always included in the sample metadata. What the authors observed across the whole study: Clinical and demographic metadata were provided uncurated, with the amount varying by source and participant.

Relative to germline, V is missing 0 bases and J is missing 4 bases, with 4 bases of the junction outside any gene match. The CDR3, from cysteine to phenylalanine, totals 14 residues. Kept here is only the CDR3 DNA, which spans 42 bases and is read in frame from base 1. The germline V gene (reference sequence) gives CDR1 as SGHNT and CDR2 as YYREEE. TCRbeta CDR3 regions were amplified from genomic DNA using the immunoSEQ Assay, a bias-controlled multiplex PCR. Turning to the authors' computational methods: Within the assay, amplification of reference gene primers was used to estimate how many nucleated cells each sample contained. To quantify the absolute abundance of each unique TCRbeta CDR3 rearrangement, sequence reads were collapsed and filtered. Productive Simpson clonality was computed per sample as the square root of Simpson's diversity index over productive rearrangements. As stored in TCRdb, this immuneACCESS dataset retains in-frame rearrangements with V and J assigned. A fraction of the clones does not appear; measured against another copy, unresolved V genes explain less than half of the discrepancy, and the remainder lacks a known reason. V and J calls and clone size are copied from that table; D and trimming were computed from the DNA. This sample gives 90,000 to 120,000 clones in total; approximately 88% of them show up just once. Approximately 6.8% of the sample is in the top ten clones.

Collaborating institutions collected whole blood in K2EDTA tubes following their own protocols. Collaborator samples were shipped for TCRbeta analysis as frozen whole blood, isolated PBMCs, or DNA extracted from either sample type. Sequencing input: peripheral blood. Recombination connected TRBV5-4 to TRBJ2-7; 7 bases in between match TRBD1. This receptor was obtained from a man in his fifties with active or convalescent COVID-19. The CDR3 region has the sequence CASSLEARGYEQYF. The DNA sequence is as follows: TGTGCCAGCAGCTTGGAGGCCAGGGGGTACGAGCAGTACTTC. Reference TRBV5-4 and TRBJ2-7 genes cover what lies past the CDR3, so the full variable domain is ETGVTQSPTHLIKTRGQQVTLRCSSQSGHNTVSWYQQALGQGPQFIFQYYREEENGRGNFPPRFSGLQFPNYSSELNVNALELDDSALYLCASSLEARGYEQYFGPGTRLTVT.